These T cell receptor beta chains were read from a single sample in a study of blood T cell repertoires in COVID-19. Here immunoSEQ multiplex PCR was the method, and the copy in TCRdb shows in-frame clones only, minus some. The sample comprises 95,000 to 100,000 clones, more than 65% of which are singletons, and about 10% rests with the top ten. The source material was peripheral blood. All receptors come from a woman over 75 with acute or convalescent COVID-19. Both conserved end residues are part of each CDR3. D genes are given only for firm matches. Size values are once, few and many counts, or a class for expanded clones, and some rows have none.

j_call d_call clone_size v_call cdr3_aa cdr3_nt
TRBJ2-5 TRBD1 once TRBV29-1 CSVDRTGWETQYF TGCAGCGTTGATCGGACAGGTTGGGAGACCCAGTACTTC
TRBJ2-2 TRBD1 . TRBV24-1 CATSEYGTGVVTGELFF TGTGCCACCAGTGAATACGGGACAGGGGTGGTCACCGGGGAGCTGTTTTTT
TRBJ2-5 TRBD2 . TRBV4-2 CASSQSKAGVRETQYF TGTGCCAGCAGCCAGTCGAAAGCGGGGGTGCGAGAGACCCAGTACTTC
TRBJ1-2 . few TRBV5-6 CASSSGQPGDLGGYTF TGTGCCAGCAGCTCTGGACAGCCAGGAGATTTGGGTGGCTACACCTTC
TRBJ1-2 . . TRBV5-1 CASSLDLDRLNGYTF TGCGCCAGCAGCTTGGACCTCGACAGGCTGAATGGCTACACCTTC
TRBJ2-4 TRBD1 . TRBV3-1/TRBV3-2 CASSQEAGQGKLAKNIQYF TGTGCCAGCAGCCAAGAGGCGGGACAGGGGAAGTTAGCCAAAAACATTCAGTACTTC
TRBJ1-2 . . TRBV5-4 CASNSQGVYGYTF TGTGCCAGCAACTCCCAGGGTGTCTATGGCTACACCTTC
TRBJ2-1 TRBD1 . TRBV7-8 CASSPPADRGYEQFF TGTGCCAGCAGCCCTCCAGCGGACAGGGGCTATGAGCAGTTCTTC
TRBJ1-1 TRBD1 once TRBV10-1 CASSEQGRTEAFF TGCGCCAGCAGTGAACAGGGGCGCACTGAAGCTTTCTTT
TRBJ1-6 . . TRBV27 CASSSGPNSPLHF TGTGCCAGCAGTTCAGGCCCCAATTCACCCCTCCACTTT
TRBJ1-1 TRBD1 few TRBV6-5 CASSYWAGGMNTEAFF TGTGCCAGCAGTTACTGGGCAGGGGGCATGAACACTGAAGCTTTCTTT
TRBJ2-6 TRBD1 . TRBV5-1 CASSPGQNSGANVLTF TGCGCCAGCAGCCCGGGACAGAACTCTGGGGCCAACGTCCTGACTTTC
TRBJ1-2 . . TRBV12-3/TRBV12-4 CASSTPRSYGYTF TGTGCCAGCAGCACCCCCCGGTCCTATGGCTACACCTTC
TRBJ1-4 . . TRBV28 CASSLAGSTNEKLFF TGTGCCAGCAGTTTAGCAGGGTCCACTAATGAAAAACTGTTTTTT
TRBJ1-3 . . TRBV7-2 CASSPRFSGNTIYF TGTGCCAGCAGCCCCCGATTTAGTGGAAACACCATATATTTT
TRBJ1-4 TRBD1 . TRBV5-6 CASSATGGFDEKLFF TGTGCCAGCAGCGCTACAGGGGGATTTGATGAAAAACTGTTTTTT
TRBJ2-1 TRBD2 . TRBV7-9 CASSFNAGLAGGNEQFF TGTGCCAGCAGCTTTAACGCGGGACTAGCGGGTGGCAATGAGCAGTTCTTC
TRBJ1-2 . . TRBV19 CASSSTGWGYGYTF TGTGCCAGTAGTTCGACAGGCTGGGGCTATGGCTACACCTTC
TRBJ2-7 TRBD1 . TRBV6-2/TRBV6-3 CASSYSTGGVNYEQYF TGTGCCAGCAGTTACTCAACAGGGGGAGTTAACTACGAGCAGTACTTC
TRBJ1-1 TRBD1 . TRBV5-6 CASSIHRGKDTEAFF TGTGCCAGCAGCATCCACAGGGGTAAAGATACTGAAGCTTTCTTT
TRBJ1-6 . . TRBV5-6 CASSSLTGRGRDSPLHF TGTGCCAGCAGCTCTTTAACCGGAAGGGGCCGGGATTCACCCCTCCACTTT
TRBJ2-3 . few TRBV12-1 CASSCRTSGGQDTQYF TGTGCCAGCAGCTGCCGGACTAGCGGGGGGCAAGATACGCAGTATTTT
TRBJ1-6 TRBD1 . TRBV7-9 CASSSPVGTGGGSPLHF TGTGCCAGCAGCTCCCCTGTCGGGACAGGGGGCGGTTCACCCCTCCACTTT
TRBJ2-5 TRBD2 . TRBV10-3 CAISWTSGPQETQYF TGTGCCATCAGCTGGACTAGCGGCCCCCAAGAGACCCAGTACTTC
TRBJ2-5 TRBD1 . TRBV5-1 CASSSPTGFQETQYF TGCGCCAGCAGCTCGCCGACAGGGTTCCAAGAGACCCAGTACTTC
TRBJ1-1 . . TRBV15 CATSRGNRVRAEAFF TGTGCCACCAGCAGAGGTAATCGGGTCCGGGCTGAAGCTTTCTTT
TRBJ1-6 TRBD1 . TRBV7-9 CASSPKGGQGNSPLHF TGTGCCAGCAGCCCAAAAGGGGGACAGGGCAATTCACCCCTCCACTTT
TRBJ1-3 TRBD1 once TRBV29-1 CSAGQGSGNTIYF TGCAGCGCTGGACAGGGCTCGGGAAACACCATATATTTT
TRBJ2-1 . . TRBV19 CASSTQSDNEQFF TGTGCCAGTAGTACCCAGTCCGACAATGAGCAGTTCTTC
TRBJ1-5 TRBD1 . TRBV19 CASNPDRGYNQPQHF TGTGCCAGTAACCCGGACAGGGGATACAATCAGCCCCAGCATTTT
TRBJ2-5 TRBD1 . TRBV7-2 CASSLGPDRGIGKTQYF TGTGCCAGCAGCTTAGGGCCCGACAGGGGAATCGGGAAGACCCAGTACTTC
TRBJ2-7 . . TRBV2 CASTARRTSYEQYF TGTGCCAGCACTGCTCGGAGGACTTCCTACGAGCAGTACTTC
TRBJ1-4 . . TRBV30 CAWSVQGGGIEKLFF TGTGCCTGGAGTGTACAAGGGGGGGGAATTGAAAAACTGTTTTTT
TRBJ1-6 . few TRBV7-2 CASSLGAGTNSPLHF TGTGCCAGCAGCTTAGGAGCGGGGACTAATTCACCCCTCCACTTT
TRBJ1-5 . . TRBV9 CASSVGVDSNQPQHF TGTGCCAGCAGCGTAGGAGTAGATAGCAATCAGCCCCAGCATTTT
TRBJ1-5 TRBD1 . TRBV2 CASSEKGTGYQPQHF TGTGCCAGCAGTGAAAAGGGGACAGGGTACCAGCCCCAGCATTTT
TRBJ1-6 TRBD1 . TRBV5-4 CASKTGDYNSPLHF TGTGCCAGCAAGACAGGGGATTATAATTCACCCCTCCACTTT
TRBJ1-2 TRBD1 . TRBV18 CASSPTGDQKGYTF TGTGCCAGCTCACCCACAGGGGATCAGAAGGGCTACACCTTC
TRBJ1-2 . . TRBV5-1 CASSLGGLYGYTF TGCGCCAGCAGCTTGGGAGGGCTATATGGCTACACCTTC
TRBJ1-2 TRBD1 . TRBV28 CAIYPGTVLNYGYTF TGTGCCATCTATCCCGGGACAGTCCTAAACTATGGCTACACCTTC
TRBJ2-3 . . TRBV6-2/TRBV6-3 CASSYGQGGTDTQYF TGTGCCAGCAGTTATGGGCAGGGTGGAACAGATACGCAGTATTTT
TRBJ1-2 . . TRBV5-1 CASSPEPQNLLGYTF TGCGCCAGCAGCCCAGAACCACAGAATCTCCTCGGCTACACCTTC
TRBJ1-5 TRBD1 . TRBV28 CASSTVGTGIFGNQPQHF TGTGCCAGCAGTACGGTTGGGACAGGGATATTCGGCAATCAGCCCCAGCATTTT
TRBJ2-5 . . TRBV9 CASSDSASQETQYF TGTGCCAGCAGCGATAGCGCTTCCCAAGAGACCCAGTACTTC
TRBJ1-1 . . TRBV6-5 CASSYSSRRAEAFF TGTGCCAGCAGTTACTCGAGTAGGCGGGCTGAAGCTTTCTTT